This is a list of T cell receptor beta chains from one sample in a study of blood T cell repertoires in COVID-19. The table came from immunoSEQ multiplex PCR; TCRdb's copy has only in-frame clones and leaves some out. The table includes 250,000 or so clones, roughly 89% detected once. Specimen: peripheral blood. Receptors originate from a woman aged 40 to 49 who had recovered from COVID-19. Each CDR3 is given with its conserved first and last residue. The order of the fields is J gene, V gene, D gene, clone size, CDR3 protein, CDR3 DNA. D genes are given only for firm matches. For some rows the clone size is stated as once, few or many, or as a class when expanded; others skip it.

TRBJ2-1 | TRBV6-6 | TRBD2 | NA | CASSVRLAGVNEQFF | TGTGCCAGCAGTGTAAGACTAGCGGGAGTCAATGAGCAGTTCTTC
TRBJ2-5 | TRBV28 | NA | NA | CASQPGLQIGTQYF | TGTGCCAGCCAACCGGGACTCCAAATTGGAACCCAGTACTTC
TRBJ1-6 | TRBV5-1 | NA | once | CASSLGEGLIPLHF | TGCGCCAGCAGCTTGGGGGAGGGGTTAATACCCCTCCACTTT
TRBJ2-7 | TRBV7-9 | TRBD2 | NA | CASSFAGGPGEQYF | TGTGCCAGCAGCTTCGCGGGAGGGCCGGGAGAGCAGTACTTC
TRBJ2-7 | TRBV7-2 | TRBD2 | NA | CASSFLRPPSGRPSYEQYF | TGTGCCAGCAGCTTTTTAAGGCCCCCCAGCGGGAGGCCGTCGTACGAGCAGTACTTC
TRBJ2-2 | TRBV14 | NA | NA | CASSHTGTMNTGELFF | TGTGCCAGCAGTCATACAGGGACGATGAACACCGGGGAGCTGTTTTTT
TRBJ2-2 | TRBV6-1 | TRBD2 | NA | CASSEGLWGLGNTGELFF | TGTGCCAGCAGTGAGGGCTTATGGGGACTAGGGAACACCGGGGAGCTGTTTTTT
TRBJ2-7 | TRBV7-2 | NA | once | CASSLAGHYEQYF | TGTGCCAGCAGCTTAGCGGGGCACTACGAGCAGTACTTC
TRBJ2-3 | TRBV7-3 | TRBD2 | NA | CASSLRSGSGIDTQYF | TGTGCCAGCAGCTTAAGATCGGGGAGCGGGATCGATACGCAGTATTTT
TRBJ2-7 | TRBV28 | NA | once | CASSLRVGGQYF | TGTGCCAGCAGTTTACGGGTAGGGGGGCAGTACTTC
TRBJ2-7 | TRBV7-9 | NA | NA | CASSYGSEQYF | TGTGCCAGCAGCTACGGGTCCGAGCAGTACTTC
TRBJ1-6 | TRBV3-1/TRBV3-2 | NA | NA | CASSQGASPLHF | TGTGCCAGCAGCCAAGGGGCTTCACCCCTCCACTTT
TRBJ2-7 | TRBV19 | NA | NA | CASSDWEKGTYEQYF | TGTGCCAGTAGTGATTGGGAGAAGGGAACCTACGAGCAGTACTTC
TRBJ2-5 | TRBV6-6 | NA | NA | CASKEGETQYF | TGTGCCAGCAAGGAGGGGGAGACCCAGTACTTC
TRBJ2-7 | TRBV19 | NA | NA | CASSELARGSGEQYF | TGTGCCAGTAGTGAACTAGCAAGGGGTTCGGGCGAGCAGTACTTC
TRBJ2-7 | TRBV7-9 | NA | NA | CASSGEMEPGAEQYF | TGTGCCAGCAGCGGAGAAATGGAACCCGGAGCGGAGCAGTACTTC
TRBJ1-1 | TRBV7-2 | TRBD1 | NA | CASSLIGTVEAFF | TGTGCCAGCAGCTTAATCGGGACAGTCGAAGCTTTCTTT
TRBJ2-1 | TRBV19 | NA | once | CASSSKLRNEQFF | TGTGCCAGTAGTTCGAAGCTACGGAATGAGCAGTTCTTC
TRBJ2-7 | TRBV3-1/TRBV3-2 | NA | NA | CASSQQWSSYEQYF | TGTGCCAGCAGCCAACAATGGAGCTCCTACGAGCAGTACTTC
TRBJ1-1 | TRBV4-1 | TRBD1 | NA | CASSPEDRAAVTEAFF | TGCGCCAGCAGCCCGGAAGACAGGGCGGCGGTCACTGAAGCTTTCTTT
TRBJ1-1 | TRBV4-1 | NA | NA | CASSQGAVNTEAFF | TGCGCCAGCAGCCAAGGAGCCGTGAACACTGAAGCTTTCTTT